This paragraph covers one TCR beta chain sequence. V was clipped by 5 bases and J by 4 bases; unmatched bases: 4. The germline gives CDR1 MNHNY, CDR2 SVGAGI (reference sequence). The CDR3 contains 14 residues. Original handling: Quantification of nucleated cells was approximated via reference gene primer amplification. The repertoire was sequenced with immunoSEQ multiplex PCR; TCRdb's copy has only in-frame clones and lacks some. For V, J and clone size, that table is used; D and trimming come from the DNA. The sample lists tens of thousands of clones; 83% were seen once. These data are taken from a study of blood T cell repertoires in COVID-19. About the research overall: Specimens from acute and convalescent COVID-19 originated in the United States, Italy and Spain. T cells, B-cell-depleted T cells, or PBMCs provided the cDNA or gDNA that served as material.

The sequence came from a man aged 50 to 59 with active COVID-19. The chain links TRBV6-6 to TRBJ1-3; 8 nucleotides align to TRBD1. The source material was peripheral blood. The CDR3 protein is CASSHRGEGNTIYF. In nucleotides, the CDR3 is TGTGCCAGCAGTCACAGGGGGGAGGGAAACACCATATATTTT.